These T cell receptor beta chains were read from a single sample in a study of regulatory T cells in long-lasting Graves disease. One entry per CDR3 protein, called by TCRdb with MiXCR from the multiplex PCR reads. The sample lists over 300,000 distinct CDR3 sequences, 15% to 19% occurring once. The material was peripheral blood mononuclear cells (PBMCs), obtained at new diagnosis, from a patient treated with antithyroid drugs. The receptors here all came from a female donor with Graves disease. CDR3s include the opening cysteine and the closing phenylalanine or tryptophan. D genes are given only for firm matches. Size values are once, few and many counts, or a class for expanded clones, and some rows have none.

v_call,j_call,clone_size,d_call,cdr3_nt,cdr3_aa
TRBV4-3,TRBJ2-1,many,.,TGCGCCAGCAGCCCCCTGGGACCCAACTACAATGAGCAGTTCTTC,CASSPLGPNYNEQFF
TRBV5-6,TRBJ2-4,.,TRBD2,TGTGCCAGCAGCTCGACTAGCGGAACAAACATTCAGTACTTC,CASSSTSGTNIQYF
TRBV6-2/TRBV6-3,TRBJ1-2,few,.,TGTGCCAGCAGTTACTCGATATTCCCACGGGTAGCAGGACAAATCCCCTCTGGCTACACCTTC,CASSYSIFPRVAGQIPSGYTF
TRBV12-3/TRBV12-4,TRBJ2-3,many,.,TGTGCCAGCATCATCTCTACCTTGGGCACAGATACGCAGTATTTT,CASIISTLGTDTQYF
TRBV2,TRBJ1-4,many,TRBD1,TGTGCCAGCATAGAGGGGGCTGATGAAAAACTGTTTTTT,CASIEGADEKLFF
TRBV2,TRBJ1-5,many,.,TGTGCCAGCAGTGATGTGTCATATAGCAATCAGCCCCAGCATTTT,CASSDVSYSNQPQHF
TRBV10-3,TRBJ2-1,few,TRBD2,TGTGCCATCGGGGGGGGACACGGGGAGGGAAGCGGGAGCTACAATGAGCAGTTCTTC,CAIGGGHGEGSGSYNEQFF
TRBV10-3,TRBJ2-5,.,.,TGTGCCATCAGTGAGTCGATGTACAGTGACGGGGGAAAGACCCAGTACTTC,CAISESMYSDGGKTQYF
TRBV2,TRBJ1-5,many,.,TGTGCCAGCAGTCGACAGGACAATCAGCCCCAGCATTTT,CASSRQDNQPQHF
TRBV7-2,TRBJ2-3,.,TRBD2,TGTGCCAGCACCGTGGGACTAGAAAGCACAGATACGCAGTATTTT,CASTVGLESTDTQYF
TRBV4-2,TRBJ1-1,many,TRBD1,TGTGCCAGCAGCCTTGGGGACAGGGGCCCCGCGAACACTGAAGCTTTCTTT,CASSLGDRGPANTEAFF
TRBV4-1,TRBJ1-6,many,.,TGCGCCAGCAGCCCGGCAGGTACCAGTTCACCCCTCCACTTT,CASSPAGTSSPLHF
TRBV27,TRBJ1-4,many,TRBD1,TGTGCCAGCAGGAGGACAGGGGGCGGTAATGAAAAACTGTTTTTT,CASRRTGGGNEKLFF
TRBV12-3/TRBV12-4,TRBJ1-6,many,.,TGTGCCAGCACCTCATGGGGGGGCACGGGGAATTCACCCCTCCACTTT,CASTSWGGTGNSPLHF
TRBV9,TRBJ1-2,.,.,TGTGCCAGCAGCGAGGGTAGGGAGTATGGCTACACCTTC,CASSEGREYGYTF
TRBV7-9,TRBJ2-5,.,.,TGTGCCAGCAGCCAAGACCCGCGGGAGACCCAGTACTTC,CASSQDPRETQYF
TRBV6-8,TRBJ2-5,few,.,TGTGCCAGCAGTCGCTATGAGGACAGAAAACAAGAGACCCAGTACTTC,CASSRYEDRKQETQYF
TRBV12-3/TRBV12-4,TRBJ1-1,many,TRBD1,TGTGCCAGCAGCTCCGGGACAGGCGGTGAAGCTTTCTTT,CASSSGTGGEAFF
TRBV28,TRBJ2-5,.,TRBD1,TGTGCCAGCCCCTCGGACAGGGGAGTGAGAGAGACCCAGTACTTC,CASPSDRGVRETQYF
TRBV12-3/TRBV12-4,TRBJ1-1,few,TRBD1,TGTGCCAGCAGTTTCGTCTCGGGACAGGGGGAAGCTTTCTTT,CASSFVSGQGEAFF
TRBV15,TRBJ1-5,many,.,TGTGCCACCAGCAGTGTGGTGAGCAATCAGCCCCAGCATTTT,CATSSVVSNQPQHF
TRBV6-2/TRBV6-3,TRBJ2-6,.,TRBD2,TGTGCCAGCAGTTCCGGGACTAGCGGGGCCTACGTCCTGACTTTC,CASSSGTSGAYVLTF
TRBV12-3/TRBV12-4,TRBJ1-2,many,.,TGTGCCAGCAGCCCCGCGAGGAACTATGGCTACACCTTC,CASSPARNYGYTF
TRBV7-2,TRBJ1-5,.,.,TGTGCCTGCTCTGGGAGCCGGACAGACTTCAATCAGCCCCAGCATTTT,CACSGSRTDFNQPQHF
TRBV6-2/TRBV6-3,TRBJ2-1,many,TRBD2,TGTGCCAGCACCGACGGACTAGCGGGACCCGAGAGCTCCTACAATGAGCAGTTCTTC,CASTDGLAGPESSYNEQFF
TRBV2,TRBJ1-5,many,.,TGTGCCAGCAAGGGGTACAATCAGCCCCAGCATTTT,CASKGYNQPQHF
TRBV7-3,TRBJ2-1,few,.,TGTGCCAGCAGCTACAGGGACGGAGAGCAGTTCTTC,CASSYRDGEQFF
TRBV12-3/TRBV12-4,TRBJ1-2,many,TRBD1,TGTGCCAGCAGTTTTACACCGGGACAGCGCTCAAGGGCAGGCTACACCTTC,CASSFTPGQRSRAGYTF
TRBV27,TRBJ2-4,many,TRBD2,TGTGCCAGCAGTTTACAAGCGGGATCAGACATTCAGTACTTC,CASSLQAGSDIQYF
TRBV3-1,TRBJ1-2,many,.,TGTGCCAGCAGCCAAGGGCAATCTGACTACACCTTC,CASSQGQSDYTF
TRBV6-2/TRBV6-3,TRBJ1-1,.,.,TGTGCCAGCAGTCCCTCCCTGGGGGGAAACACTGAAGCTTTCTTT,CASSPSLGGNTEAFF
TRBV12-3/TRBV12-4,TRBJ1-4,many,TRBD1,TGTGCCAGCAGTCCCCCCCAGGGGGATGAAAAACTGTTTTTT,CASSPPQGDEKLFF
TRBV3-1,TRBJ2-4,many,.,TGTGCCAGCAGCCAAGATGACAGGGAGGAGTTCTTC,CASSQDDREEFF
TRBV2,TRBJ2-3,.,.,TGTGCCAGCAGTGGGACAGAGGTAGATACGCAGTATTTT,CASSGTEVDTQYF
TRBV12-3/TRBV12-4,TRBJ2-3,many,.,TGTGCCAGCAGTTTCAACACAGATACGCAGTATTTT,CASSFNTDTQYF
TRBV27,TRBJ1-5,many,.,TGTGCCAGCAGCCGTGCCGGCGTTTATAGCAATCAGCCCCAGCATTTT,CASSRAGVYSNQPQHF